This TCR beta chain was recorded in a study of early T cells in non-severe SARS-CoV-2 infection. The overall study: Sequenced bulk RNA came from whole blood that was unsorted, and chains were unpaired.

This clonotype occurred a few times. Germline V gene sequence: CDR1 SGHAT, CDR2 FQNNGV. The CDR3 has 15 residues. J gave up 2 bases and V 4 bases, and 7 bases lay outside the gene matches. Separate cDNA molecules each had unique molecular identifiers attached to them. TCRdb fed the 5' RACE reads into MiXCR, producing one record per CDR3 protein. The sample lists 100,000 to 130,000 distinct CDR3 sequences, roughly 11% seen once, with roughly 7.1% in the top ten. J is TRBJ2-7 and V is TRBV11-2, with TRBD1 matching 8 bases. The TCR comes from an adult who was a healthcare worker with PCR-confirmed SARS-CoV-2 infection or an uninfected control (not recorded which). Sequencing was performed on whole blood. The CDR3 DNA is TGTGCCAGCAGCTACACCCGGACAGGGACCTACGAGCAGTACTTC. Translating it yields CASSYTRTGTYEQYF.